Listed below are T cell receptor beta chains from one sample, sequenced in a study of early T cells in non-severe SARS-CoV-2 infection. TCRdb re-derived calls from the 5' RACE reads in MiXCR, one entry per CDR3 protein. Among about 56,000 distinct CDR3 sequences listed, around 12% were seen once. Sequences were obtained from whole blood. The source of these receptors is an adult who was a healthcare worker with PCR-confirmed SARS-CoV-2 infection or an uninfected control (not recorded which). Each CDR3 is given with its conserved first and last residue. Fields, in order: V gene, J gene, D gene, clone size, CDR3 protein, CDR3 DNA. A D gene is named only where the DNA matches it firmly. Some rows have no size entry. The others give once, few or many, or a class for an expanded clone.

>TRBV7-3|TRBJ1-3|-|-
CASSLMPSGGSGNTIYF
TGTGCCAGCAGCTTAATGCCCTCCGGGGGCTCTGGAAACACCATATATTTT
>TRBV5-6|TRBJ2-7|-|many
CASSPTGRVDEQYF
TGTGCCAGCAGCCCCACGGGCAGGGTCGACGAGCAGTACTTC
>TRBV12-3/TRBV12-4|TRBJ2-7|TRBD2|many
CASSSYSGGLSYEQYF
TGTGCCAGCAGTTCTTATAGCGGGGGCCTCTCCTACGAGCAGTACTTC
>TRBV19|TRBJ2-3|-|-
CASRAGLSTDTQYF
TGTGCCAGTAGAGCAGGGTTAAGCACAGATACGCAGTATTTT
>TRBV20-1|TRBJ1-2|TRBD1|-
CSARAGGEGYTF
TGCAGTGCTAGAGCAGGGGGCGAGGGCTACACCTTC
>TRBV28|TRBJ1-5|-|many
CASGRPVHSNQPQHF
TGTGCCAGCGGCCGCCCCGTTCATAGCAATCAGCCCCAGCATTTT
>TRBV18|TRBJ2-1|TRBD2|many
CASSPLAGESYNEQFF
TGTGCCAGCTCACCACTGGCGGGAGAATCCTACAATGAGCAGTTCTTC
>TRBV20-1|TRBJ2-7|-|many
CSASPPQSSYEQYF
TGCAGTGCTAGCCCCCCCCAGAGCTCCTACGAGCAGTACTTC
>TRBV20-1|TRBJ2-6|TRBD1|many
CSARTRQGGAGANVLTF
TGCAGTGCTAGAACTAGACAGGGGGGAGCTGGGGCCAACGTCCTGACTTTC
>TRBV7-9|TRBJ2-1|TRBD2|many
CASSLGLAGGASYNEQFF
TGTGCCAGCAGCTTGGGGCTAGCGGGGGGAGCCTCCTACAATGAGCAGTTCTTC
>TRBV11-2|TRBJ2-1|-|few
CASSQFGPNNEQFF
TGTGCCAGCAGCCAGTTTGGGCCGAACAATGAGCAGTTCTTC
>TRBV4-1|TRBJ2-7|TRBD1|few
CASSQSGQGSSEQYF
TGCGCCAGCAGCCAATCCGGACAGGGCAGCTCCGAGCAGTACTTC
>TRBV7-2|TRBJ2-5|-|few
CASSLAGREEETQYF
TGTGCCAGCAGCTTAGCGGGGCGGGAAGAGGAGACCCAGTACTTC
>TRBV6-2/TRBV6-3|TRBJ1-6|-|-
CASRLDSSNSPLHF
TGTGCCAGCAGATTGGACAGTTCTAATTCACCCCTCCACTTT
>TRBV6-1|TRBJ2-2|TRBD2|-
CASSVSPGLAGGELFF
TGTGCCAGCAGTGTATCACCGGGACTAGCGGGCGGGGAGCTGTTTTTT
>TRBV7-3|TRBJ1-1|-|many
CASSLRMGTEAFF
TGTGCCAGCAGCTTAAGAATGGGCACTGAAGCTTTCTTT
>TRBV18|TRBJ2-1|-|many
CASSRPTAKRGGEQFF
TGTGCCAGCTCACGCCCGACTGCCAAGAGGGGGGGGGAGCAGTTCTTC
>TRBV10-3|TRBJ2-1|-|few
CAISESLSEQFF
TGTGCCATCAGTGAGTCGCTGTCCGAGCAGTTCTTC
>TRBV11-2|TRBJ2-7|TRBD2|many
CASSLTGGPEYEQYF
TGTGCCAGCAGCTTAACGGGAGGGCCGGAATACGAGCAGTACTTC
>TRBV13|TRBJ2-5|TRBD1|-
CASSPGQGIGETQYF
TGTGCCAGCAGCCCGGGACAGGGGATCGGGGAGACCCAGTACTTC
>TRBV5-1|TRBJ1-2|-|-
CASSFGQEKFLLGGYTF
TGCGCCAGCAGCTTTGGGCAGGAGAAGTTTCTTTTGGGAGGCTACACCTTC
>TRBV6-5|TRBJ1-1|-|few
CASSYLRGVRPNTEAFF
TGTGCCAGCAGTTATTTGAGGGGGGTTCGGCCGAACACTGAAGCTTTCTTT
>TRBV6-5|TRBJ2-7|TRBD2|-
CASTDSGTSGNYEQYF
TGTGCCAGCACCGATTCCGGGACTAGCGGCAACTACGAGCAGTACTTC
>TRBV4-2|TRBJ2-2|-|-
CASSQVHSYTGELFF
TGTGCCAGCAGCCAAGTGCATAGCTACACCGGGGAGCTGTTTTTT
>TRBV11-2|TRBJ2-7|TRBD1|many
CASSLLGQAYEQYF
TGTGCCAGCAGCTTGCTGGGACAGGCCTACGAGCAGTACTTC
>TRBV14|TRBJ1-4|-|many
CASSQAIAALRTQLFF
TGTGCCAGCAGCCAAGCGATAGCGGCTCTTCGTACTCAACTGTTTTTT
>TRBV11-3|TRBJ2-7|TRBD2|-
CASSLGGQWSTSGISYEQYF
TGTGCCAGCAGCTTAGGGGGCCAGTGGTCTACTAGCGGGATCTCCTACGAGCAGTACTTC
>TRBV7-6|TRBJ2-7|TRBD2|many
CASSPLTSGGFYEQYF
TGTGCCAGCAGCCCCCTGACTAGCGGGGGGTTCTACGAGCAGTACTTC
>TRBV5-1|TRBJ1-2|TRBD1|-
CASSFRRFDRGLNYGYTF
TGCGCCAGCAGCTTCAGGCGCTTTGACAGGGGGCTCAACTATGGCTACACCTTC
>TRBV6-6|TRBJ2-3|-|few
CASSYSGGDPTDTQYF
TGTGCCAGCAGTTACTCTGGGGGAGACCCCACAGATACGCAGTATTTT
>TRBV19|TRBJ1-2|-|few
CASSQGRIRANYGYTF
TGTGCCAGTAGCCAAGGACGGATTCGGGCTAACTATGGCTACACCTTC
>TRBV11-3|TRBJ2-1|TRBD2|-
CASSLGLAGGPSEQFF
TGTGCCAGCAGCTTAGGGCTAGCGGGAGGCCCAAGTGAGCAGTTCTTC
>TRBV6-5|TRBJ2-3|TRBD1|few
CASSYFLRVCQGATDTQYF
TGTGCCAGCAGTTACTTCCTGAGAGTCTGCCAGGGGGCCACAGATACGCAGTATTTT
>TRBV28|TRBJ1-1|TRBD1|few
CATDGQGARAFF
TGTGCCACCGACGGACAGGGGGCGCGAGCTTTCTTT
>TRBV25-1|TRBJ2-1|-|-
CASSEYEMGSGRVHNEQFF
TGTGCCAGCAGTGAATACGAGATGGGGTCGGGACGGGTCCACAATGAGCAGTTCTTC
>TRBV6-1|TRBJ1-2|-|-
CASRPTPGTDYGYTF
TGTGCCAGCAGGCCTACACCCGGGACCGACTATGGCTACACCTTC
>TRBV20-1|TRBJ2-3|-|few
CSAHRRAGSDTQYF
TGCAGTGCCCACCGGCGGGCAGGCTCGGATACGCAGTATTTT